Below are 16 T cell receptor beta chains sequenced from a single sample in a study of human T cells and chemical hapten exposure. A single record per CDR3 protein comes from TCRdb applying MiXCR to the RACE reads. The sample holds 99,000 or so distinct CDR3 sequences; approximately 36% are singletons and the top ten take around 2.5%. This sample's time point: patch test 3, about 24 weeks after DPC sensitization. Treatment: therapeutic diphenylcyclopropenone sensitization with weekly scalp DPC. The sample here was whole blood, taken in connection with sensitization to the hapten diphenylcyclopropenone (DPC). The receptors derive from a man in his forties with alopecia areata. Some clones in this sample may be carry-over from other donors' samples.

The genes are TRBV9 and TRBJ2-1, with D perhaps TRBD2 (6 bases). V was shortened by 6 bases and J by 3 bases, with 7 bases between the two germline ends. CDR1 is SGDLS, CDR2 YYNGEE, per germline. The CDR3 has 12 amino acids. CDR3 DNA: TGTGCCAGCAATAGCGGCTACAATGAGCAGTTCTTC. This translates into CASNSGYNEQFF. The full variable domain, with the rest looked up from reference TRBV9 and TRBJ2-1, is DSGVTQTPKHLITATGQRVTLRCSPRSGDLSVYWYQQSLDQGLQFLIQYYNGEERAKGNILERFSAQQFPDLHSELNLSSLELGDSALYFCASNSGYNEQFFGPGTRLTVL.

V gene TRBV2 combines with J gene TRBJ2-1; the D gene could be TRBD1 or TRBD2 (6 bases each). The V gene's germline CDR1 is SNHLY and CDR2 FYNNEI. The CDR3 length is 17 residues. Trimming left V 2 bases short and J 6 bases short, with 20 bases between. The CDR3 region has the DNA TGTGCCAGCAGTGAATATTCATGGGGGGCCTTGAGCAATGAGCAGTTCTTC. It encodes CASSEYSWGALSNEQFF.

This clonotype was picked up a small number of times. The chain recombines TRBV10-3 with TRBJ2-3; unclear D gene. The ends were cut back, 6 bases at V and 0 bases at J, with 10 bases in the middle. The CDR3 totals 14 residues. The germline V gene has CDR1 ENHRY and CDR2 SYGVKD. The CDR3 sequence: CAISPSTSTDTQYF. The CDR3 region has the DNA TGTGCCATCAGCCCGAGTACTAGCACAGATACGCAGTATTTT.

This chain links TRBV12-3 or TRBV12-4 with TRBJ2-7; TRBD2 agrees at 14 bases. V shed 3 bases and J 2 bases; nucleotides not matched to a gene: 9. This CDR3 is built from 18 residues. The CDR3 is CASSFPGLAGATPYEQYF. For the CDR3, the DNA is TGTGCCAGCAGTTTCCCGGGACTAGCGGGAGCGACGCCCTACGAGCAGTACTTC.

This clonotype occurred a few times. As DNA, the CDR3 is TGTGCCTCACTAGCGGAGGGGTTTGTAGGTGAGCAGTTCTTC. This translates into CASLAEGFVGEQFF. This rearrangement joins TRBV10-3 to TRBJ2-1, with 8 bases matching TRBD2. The V and J ends lost 11 bases and 9 bases, in that order; junction bases with no gene match: 15. CDR1 is ENHRY and CDR2 is SYGVKD in the germline V gene. This CDR3 is 14 amino acids long.

This clonotype has a handful of counts. The rearrangement joins TRBV5-1 to TRBJ2-7; 7 bases map to TRBD2. The V gene end was trimmed by 0 bases and the J gene end by 3 bases; junction bases not matched to a gene: 12. The CDR3 sequence is 17 residues long. CDR1 is SGHRS, CDR2 YFSETQ, per germline. DNA of the CDR3: TGCGCCAGCAGCTTGGCCCCTCTAGCGGAGGGCCACTACGAGCAGTACTTC. Translating it yields CASSLAPLAEGHYEQYF.

Only a few counts were recorded for this clonotype. The chain recombines TRBV11-2 with TRBJ1-1, with 9 bases lining up with TRBD1. The V gene's germline CDR1 is SGHAT and CDR2 FQNNGV. The CDR3 is 13 amino acids. V trimming: 5 bases; J trimming: 7 bases; junction bases outside the gene matches: 5. This CDR3 is CASSRRQGDEAFF. DNA of the CDR3: TGTGCCAGCAGCCGTAGACAGGGGGATGAAGCTTTCTTT.

The CDR3 protein is CASSPGTRAYEQYV. DNA of the CDR3: TGTGCCAGCTCACCCGGGACTAGAGCCTACGAGCAGTACGTC. This rearrangement joins TRBV18 to TRBJ2-7, with 8 bases fitting TRBD2. V shed 3 bases and J 2 bases; nucleotides not matched to a gene: 3. This CDR3 contains 14 residues. CDR1 KGHSH and CDR2 LQKENI come from the germline V gene.

The CDR3 bases are TGCGCCAGCGAGAACAGGGTCCTAAACAATGAGCAGTTCTTC. This gives the protein CASENRVLNNEQFF. The chain uses TRBV4-1 and TRBJ2-1; weak D call: TRBD1 (6 bases). Trimming cost V 8 bases and J 5 bases, with 16 bases left between them. The CDR3 contains 14 residues. Germline assignment: CDR1 MGHRA and CDR2 YSYEKL.

The chain carries TRBV14 and TRBJ1-1, with TRBD1 matching over 9 bases. This CDR3 has 18 residues. V lost 0 bases and J lost 1; bases outside the gene matches: 9. Germline V CDR1 and CDR2: SGHDN, FVKESK. The DNA of the CDR3 is TGTGCCAGCAGCCAAGATCATACAGGGGGCGCGGGGAACACTGAAGCTTTCTTT. It translates to CASSQDHTGGAGNTEAFF.

A few counts support this clonotype. J is TRBJ2-7 and V is TRBV10-3; the match to TRBD2 covers 10 bases. Losses at the gene ends were 6 bases for V and 7 bases for J; bases not matched to a gene: 9. Per germline, CDR1 ENHRY and CDR2 SYGVKD. This CDR3 has 14 residues. The CDR3 reads CAISPTSGSGEQYV. Written as DNA, the CDR3 is TGTGCCATCAGCCCGACTAGCGGGTCGGGTGAGCAGTACGTC.

V is TRBV20-1 and J is TRBJ2-3; no reliable D call. Germline CDR1 and CDR2: DFQATT and SNEGSKA (reference sequence). This CDR3 comprises 14 residues. V was trimmed by 6 bases and J by 0 bases, leaving 13 bases between them. The CDR3 DNA reads TGCAGTGCAATTGACCCCGGAAGCACAGATACGCAGTATTTT. Translation: CSAIDPGSTDTQYF.

The chain has TRBV28 and TRBJ1-5; D may be TRBD1 (6 bases). The germline V and J ends were trimmed by 6 bases and 15 bases, with 18 bases remaining between them. CDR3 length: 12 residues. CDR1 is MDHEN and CDR2 is SYDVKM in the germline V gene. CDR3 in amino acids: CASSLGTPGAHF. The CDR3 coding sequence is TGTGCCAGCAGCCTGGGGACGCCGGGGGCGCATTTT.

This clonotype was seen only a few times. V usage is TRBV29-1 and J usage is TRBJ2-7; 8 bases agree with TRBD2. The CDR3 is made up of 13 amino acids. The junction had 4 bases not matched to a gene; V was cut back by 2 bases and J by 4 bases. Germline V CDR1 and CDR2: SQVTM, ANQGSEA. CDR3 protein: CSVERGLGYEQYF. The DNA of the CDR3 is TGCAGCGTTGAAAGGGGACTAGGGTACGAGCAGTACTTC.

This clonotype appeared many times. The V and J genes are TRBV27 and TRBJ2-6; D uncertain. Trimming shortened V by 2 bases and J by 0 bases, and 2 bases separated the two germline ends. This CDR3 is built from 14 residues. Germline CDR1 is MNHEY and CDR2 is SMNVEV (reference sequence). CDR3 coding DNA: TGTGCCAGCAGTTTAGTCTCTGGGGCCAACGTCCTGACTTTC. Translated, it gives CASSLVSGANVLTF.

This clonotype was observed a handful of times. This chain links TRBV6-1 with TRBJ1-2; 9 bases align to TRBD1. The CDR3 totals 13 residues. J lost 6 bases, V lost 4 bases, and 3 bases had no gene match. CDR1 MNHNS and CDR2 SASEGT come from the germline V gene. The CDR3 here is CASSVQGADGYTF. CDR3 nucleotides: TGTGCCAGCAGTGTACAGGGGGCAGATGGCTACACCTTC.